Given below is one T cell receptor (beta chain) in context. The antigen remains unidentified. This sample is part of a study of PD-L1 blockade in urothelial cancer. The overall study: The median T cell count in blood samples was 110,000 to 150,000. Study-level results: Below-median pretreatment blood TCR clonality predicted better survival.

The sample's time point: pretreatment peripheral blood. Some clones are missing from TCRdb's copy, which holds only in-frame ones; the method was immunoSEQ multiplex PCR. The data hold about 87,000 clones, with roughly 84% observed a single time. Trimming left V 7 bases short and J 5 bases short, with 11 bases between. Germline CDR1 MNHEY, CDR2 SVGAGI. There are 12 residues in the CDR3. This sequence joins TRBV6-5 and TRBJ2-5; possibly TRBD2 for D (5 bases). The receptor's source is a man between 60 and 75 years old with urothelial cancer. The material was PBMCs, obtained around atezolizumab (anti-PD-L1) treatment. The CDR3 DNA reads as TGTGCCAGCAAACGAGGGTCGGAGACCCAGTACTTC. Its protein is CASKRGSETQYF.